The entry below gives a single T cell receptor (beta chain) sequence along with its context. Its antigen is unidentified. The data originate from a study of cytomegalovirus exposure and HLA in healthy donors. The overall study: In terms of ancestry, the Caucasian-associated cluster contained 81% of the approximately 430 genotyped donors.

V was trimmed by 3 bases and J by 1 base, leaving 6 bases between them. Germline-derived CDR1 and CDR2 are KGHSH and LQKENI. This CDR3 spans 13 amino acids. The study ran its PCR with 60 Vbeta and 13 Jbeta primers. The repertoire was sequenced with immunoSEQ multiplex PCR; TCRdb's copy has only in-frame clones and lacks some. Of about 130,000 clones listed, roughly 78% were seen once; the top ten hold about 8.9%. Regarding the study as a whole: In a later analysis, V- and J-gene trimming of beta chains associated with a DCLRE1C missense variant, replicated independently. Several of the most significant clusters appeared, in a later analysis, to be linked to common viral pathogens. In presence/absence analyses, roughly uniform sequencing depth across donors was assumed.

The rearrangement links TRBV18 to TRBJ1-1; D call uncertain. The TCR originated in a young man in good health and CMV-seropositive. The sequenced material came from PBMCs. CDR3 protein: CASSPAGNTEAFF. Written as DNA, the CDR3 is TGTGCCAGCTCACCGGCGGGGAACACTGAAGCTTTCTTT.